These 22 T cell receptor beta chains share one sample of origin, sequenced in a study of lymphopenia after photon versus proton radiotherapy. Clones were read by immunoSEQ multiplex PCR, and TCRdb kept only the in-frame ones, dropping some. The sample includes about 68,000 clones, around 90% of them seen just once. The sequencing here drew on peripheral blood, taken from a patient treated with photon-based radiotherapy. All receptors come from a woman in her seventies with pancreatic cancer.

The chain has TRBV6-5 and TRBJ2-5, with D possibly matching TRBD2 (6 bases). CDR1 is MNHEY and CDR2 is SVGAGI in the germline V gene. V was clipped by 6 bases and J by 4 bases, with 9 bases between them. The CDR3 covers 12 residues. DNA for the CDR3: TGTGCCAGCAGCCGACTAGGAGAGACCCAGTACTTC. Residues: CASSRLGETQYF.

V and J are TRBV10-3 and TRBJ2-5; the D gene is possibly TRBD2 (5 bases). V was shortened by 2 bases and J by 0 bases, with 7 bases between the two germline ends. This CDR3 region has 14 residues. Germline lookup yields CDR1 ENHRY and CDR2 SYGVKD. The CDR3 DNA sequence: TGTGCCATCAGTGAGACTAGAGACCAAGAGACCCAGTACTTC. The encoded protein is CAISETRDQETQYF.

The chain is built from TRBV18 and TRBJ2-1; possibly TRBD1 or TRBD2 for D (5 bases each). V was shortened by 4 bases and J by 9 bases, with 16 bases between the two germline ends. This CDR3 has 14 amino acids. The germline CDR1 and CDR2 sequences are KGHSH and LQKENI. The CDR3 DNA sequence: TGTGCCAGCTCACGGGGACCCGAAGGCACTGAGCAGTTCTTC. As protein: CASSRGPEGTEQFF. Using reference TRBV18 and TRBJ2-1 for the parts outside the CDR3, the full variable domain is NAGVMQNPRHLVRRRGQEARLRCSPMKGHSHVYWYRQLPEEGLKFMVYLQKENIIDESGMPKERFSAEFPKEGPSILRIQQVVRGDSAAYFCASSRGPEGTEQFFGPGTRLTVL.

The chain uses TRBV30 and TRBJ1-1, with TRBD1 identical over 7 bases. The junction had 8 bases not matched to a gene; V was cut back by 2 bases and J by 5 bases. Germline loops: CDR1 GTSNPN, CDR2 SVGIG (reference sequence). The CDR3 sequence is 14 residues long. The CDR3 region is CAWSHHRGGTEAFF. CDR3 coding DNA: TGTGCCTGGAGTCATCACAGGGGCGGGACTGAAGCTTTCTTT.

The gene calls are TRBV28 and TRBJ2-6; no clear D gene. The germline gives CDR1 MDHEN, CDR2 SYDVKM. The length of the CDR3 is 17 residues. V lost 3 bases to trimming and J lost 0 bases, with 12 bases between them. CDR3 DNA sequence: TGTGCCAGCAGTTTGTGGGTTGGGGTCTCTGGGGCCAACGTCCTGACTTTC. The encoded protein is CASSLWVGVSGANVLTF.

The chain couples TRBV11-2 to TRBJ2-7, with D possibly TRBD2 on 6 matching bases. Trimming shortened V by 8 bases and J by 6 bases, and 17 bases separated the two germline ends. The CDR3 runs to 13 residues. Germline lookup yields CDR1 SGHAT and CDR2 FQNNGV. CDR3 bases: TGTGCCAGCCAAGGGAGGCTCACGGGCGAGCAGTACTTC. Translating it yields CASQGRLTGEQYF.

This clone was counted between two and nine times. CDR3 DNA: TGTGCCAGCAGCCCTAAGAACGAGCAGTACTTC. Translating gives CASSPKNEQYF. This chain joins TRBV2 and TRBJ2-7; D not certain. Between the trimmed V and J ends, which lost 6 bases and 5 bases, there was a span of 8 bases. Germline-derived CDR1 and CDR2 are SNHLY and FYNNEI. CDR3 length: 11 amino acids.

This clone has a handful of counts. The J gene is TRBJ2-7, the V gene TRBV20-1; D remains unclear. The V end lost 3 bases, the J end lost 0 bases, and 3 bases lay between the germline ends. CDR1 DFQATT and CDR2 SNEGSKA come from the germline V gene (reference sequence). This CDR3 is 11 amino acids long. The CDR3 DNA is TGCAGTGCTAGCAACTCCTACGAGCAGTACTTC. Translation: CSASNSYEQYF.

V gene TRBV6-4 combines with J gene TRBJ2-6; D remains ambiguous. The CDR3 has 14 residues. Germline V gene data show CDR1 as MRHNA and CDR2 as SNTAGT. V lost 3 bases and J lost 1, with 4 bases in between. The CDR3 here is CASSEASGANVLTF. The CDR3 nucleotides read TGTGCCAGCAGTGAGGCTTCTGGGGCCAACGTCCTGACTTTC.

This clone was counted a single time. This chain links TRBV11-2 with TRBJ2-5, with TRBD1 matching over 8 bases. The CDR3 is 11 amino acids. Trimming cost V 6 bases and J 8 bases; bases outside gene matches: 2. Germline V CDR1 and CDR2: SGHAT, FQNNGV. The CDR3 DNA reads as TGTGCCAGCAGAACAGGGGGAACCCAGTACTTC. It translates to CASRTGGTQYF.

Concerning this clone itself: The same CDR3 can be traced to other DNA sequences in this sample. CDR3 in DNA: TGTGCCAGCAGCTTAGGAGGGTCCGGGGAGCTGTTTTTT. This encodes CASSLGGSGELFF. The chain uses TRBV7-2 and TRBJ2-2; a possible D gene is TRBD2 (5 bases). This CDR3 contains 13 residues. Per germline, CDR1 SGHTA and CDR2 FQGNSA. V was clipped by 1 base and J by 6 bases, with 6 bases between them.

A remark on this clone: Germline is not matched at one junction end, which may reflect a read error. The chain carries TRBV28 and TRBJ2-1; 8 bases match TRBD1. CDR3 length: 15 residues. Germline V gives CDR1 MDHEN, CDR2 SYDVKM. The CDR3 sequence is CASSDTRTGYSEQFF. The CDR3, as DNA: TGTGCCAGCAGTGATACTAGGACAGGGTACAGTGAGCAGTTCTTC.

The chain is built from TRBV2 and TRBJ1-1, with 7 bases aligning to TRBD1. Germline-derived CDR1 and CDR2 are SNHLY and FYNNEI. The trim removed 9 bases at V and 1 base at J, leaving 5 bases unmatched. The CDR3 consists of 13 residues. The CDR3 reads CASGGQTNTEAFF. CDR3 bases: TGTGCCAGTGGGGGACAGACGAACACTGAAGCTTTCTTT. Variable domain in full (rest from reference TRBV2 and TRBJ1-1): EPEVTQTPSHQVTQMGQEVILRCVPISNHLYFYWYRQILGQKVEFLVSFYNNEISEKSEIFDDQFSVERPDGSNFTLKIRSTKLEDSAMYFCASGGQTNTEAFFGQGTRLTVV.

The gene calls are TRBV7-2 and TRBJ1-5; D unresolved. The CDR3 length is 13 residues. The germline V and J ends were trimmed by 1 base and 0 bases, with 1 base remaining between them. Germline loops: CDR1 SGHTA, CDR2 FQGNSA. CDR3 sequence reads: CASSLVSNQPQHF. CDR3 bases: TGTGCCAGCAGCTTAGTTAGCAATCAGCCCCAGCATTTT.

The chain links TRBV5-1 to TRBJ1-1; 8 nucleotides align to TRBD1. This CDR3 region has 13 residues. Germline V gives CDR1 SGHRS, CDR2 YFSETQ. After removal of 5 bases from V and 4 bases from J, the junction contained 4 bases not matched to a gene. The CDR3 nucleotides read TGCGCCAGCAGAGAACAGGGGGGCACTGAAGCTTTCTTT. Translation gives CASREQGGTEAFF.

This chain joins TRBV15 and TRBJ2-2; D might be TRBD1 (6 bases). Germline CDR1 and CDR2: LNHNV and YYDKDF (reference sequence). This CDR3 has 15 amino acids. Trimming cost V 5 bases and J 6 bases, with 16 bases left between them. The CDR3 bases are TGTGCCACCAGCGGTCTACAGGGTTCCTCCGGGGAGCTGTTTTTT. Residues: CATSGLQGSSGELFF.

This clone was counted between two and nine times. The V and J genes are TRBV5-6 and TRBJ2-3; a possible D gene is TRBD2 (5 bases). In germline, CDR1 is SGHDT, CDR2 YYEEEE. The CDR3 runs to 12 residues. The V gene lost 0 bases and the J gene lost 8 bases, with 7 bases spanning the gap. The CDR3 protein is CASSLAEGTQYF. The CDR3 nucleotides are TGTGCCAGCAGCTTGGCAGAGGGTACGCAGTATTTT.

The V call is TRBV11-3, the J call TRBJ2-3; D perhaps matches TRBD2 (5 bases). This CDR3 is built from 14 residues. Trimming left V 4 bases short and J 0 bases short, with 8 bases between. Looked up from germline, CDR1 is SGHNT and CDR2 is YENEEA. The CDR3 nucleotides read TGTGCCAGCAGCTCTCGGACTAGCACAGATACGCAGTATTTT. Its translation is CASSSRTSTDTQYF.

CDR3 in DNA: TGTGCCAGCAGCTATCCCGGGTCTCGAATCTATGGCTACACCTTC. Amino acid sequence: CASSYPGSRIYGYTF. V and J are TRBV5-5 and TRBJ1-2; D not certain. Per germline, CDR1 SGHKS and CDR2 YYEKEE (reference sequence). The germline V and J ends were trimmed by 3 bases and 4 bases, with 16 bases remaining between them. This CDR3 region has 15 residues. Together with reference TRBV5-5 and TRBJ1-2, the CDR3 gives the full variable domain: DAGVTQSPTHLIKTRGQQVTLRCSPISGHKSVSWYQQVLGQGPQFIFQYYEKEERGRGNFPDRFSARQFPNYSSELNVNALLLGDSALYLCASSYPGSRIYGYTFGSGTRLTVV.

The chain links TRBV28 to TRBJ2-7; 8 positions match TRBD2. V lost 3 bases and J lost 6; bases outside the gene matches: 10. In germline, CDR1 is MDHEN, CDR2 SYDVKM. The CDR3 is 15 residues long. For the CDR3, the DNA is TGTGCCAGCAGTTTCCTCGGGACTAGGGGCGGCGAGCAGTACTTC. It codes for CASSFLGTRGGEQYF.

This clone was recorded once. The V gene is TRBV13, the J gene TRBJ2-2, with 9 bases fitting TRBD2. J gave up 4 bases and V 2 bases, and 2 bases lay outside the gene matches. The CDR3 length is 15 residues. The germline CDR1 and CDR2 sequences are PRHDT and FYEKMQ (reference sequence). This CDR3 reads CASSLWREGTGELFF. Written as DNA, the CDR3 is TGTGCCAGCAGCTTATGGCGGGAGGGCACCGGGGAGCTGTTTTTT.

J is TRBJ1-3 and V is TRBV6-5; D unresolved. Looked up from germline, CDR1 is MNHEY and CDR2 is SVGAGI. There are 15 residues in the CDR3. The ends were cut back, 6 bases at V and 4 bases at J, with 16 bases in the middle. This chain's CDR3 is CASRTDWEKGNTIYF. DNA for the CDR3: TGTGCCAGCAGAACTGACTGGGAAAAAGGAAACACCATATATTTT.